One sample yielded the 24 T cell receptor beta chains listed below, sequenced in a study of CD8 T cells in ankylosing spondylitis. TCRdb recomputed calls from the 5' RACE reads with MiXCR, one row per CDR3 protein. The table shows roughly 230,000 distinct CDR3 sequences, with 10% occurring only once. The sequencing input was blood, either unsorted or a sorted T cell fraction (not recorded which). The receptor source for this set is a male donor with ankylosing spondylitis or in good health (not recorded which).

This clonotype occurred many times. The CDR3 DNA reads TGTGCCAGCAGTCCGAATCAGGGCGCCACCGCTAACTATGGCTACACCTTC. As protein: CASSPNQGATANYGYTF. The chain is built from TRBV12-3 or TRBV12-4 and TRBJ1-2, with D tentatively TRBD1 (5 bases). Trimming removed 5 bases from V and 0 bases from J, with 19 bases in between. This CDR3 region has 17 residues.

Concerning this clonotype: Possible read error: a much larger clone is one base away. The chain joins TRBV21-1 to TRBJ2-3; TRBD1 was called by the table and not checked on the DNA. TRBV21-1 is a documented pseudogene. This CDR3 is 15 amino acids long. In DNA form, the CDR3 reads TGTGCCAGCAGAAAAGGGACAGTTAGCACAGATACGCAGTATTTT. Amino acids: CASRKGTVSTDTQYF.

This clonotype appeared many times. This chain joins TRBV12-3 or TRBV12-4 and TRBJ2-1, with 11 bases lining up with TRBD2. Trimming removed 1 base from V and 7 bases from J; junction bases left unmatched: 9. The CDR3 totals 17 residues. The DNA of the CDR3 is TGTGCCAGCAGTTTAGGGCTAGCGGGAGGAAGGGAGAATGAGCAGTTCTTC. It specifies CASSLGLAGGRENEQFF.

This clonotype was found many times. This chain connects TRBV7-2 to TRBJ2-7, with D perhaps matching TRBD2 (6 bases). The CDR3 has 13 amino acids. Per the germline V gene, CDR1 is SGHTA and CDR2 is FQGNSA. V gave up 5 bases and J gave up 7 bases, with 15 bases separating them. CDR3 sequence reads: CASSLKSGLEQYF. In nucleotides, the CDR3 is TGTGCCAGCAGCCTAAAATCGGGACTGGAGCAGTACTTC.

This clonotype was counted ten times or more. The chain links TRBV6-6 to TRBJ2-7; the match to TRBD1 covers 7 bases. CDR1 is MNHNY, CDR2 SVGAGI, per germline (reference sequence). This CDR3 spans 11 amino acids. The V gene end was trimmed by 4 bases and the J gene end by 9 bases; junction bases not matched to a gene: 3. The CDR3 loop is CASSSQGRQYF. CDR3 DNA: TGTGCCAGCAGTTCACAGGGGCGGCAGTACTTC.

This clonotype was observed a handful of times. The rearrangement joins TRBV11-3 to TRBJ2-1; 8 positions agree with TRBD1. Germline V gene sequence: CDR1 SGHNT, CDR2 YENEEA. V shed 3 bases and J 8 bases; nucleotides not matched to a gene: 3. This CDR3 has 13 residues. CDR3 sequence: CASSFQGADEQFF. CDR3 in DNA: TGTGCCAGCAGCTTCCAGGGGGCGGATGAGCAGTTCTTC. The variable domain in full, with the rest retrieved from reference TRBV11-3 and TRBJ2-1, is EAGVVQSPRYKIIEKKQPVAFWCNPISGHNTLYWYLQNLGQGPELLIRYENEEAVDDSQLPKDRFSAERLKGVDSTLKIQPAELGDSAVYLCASSFQGADEQFFGPGTRLTVL.

The chain has TRBV7-2 and TRBJ1-5, with D possibly TRBD1 on 5 matching bases. The CDR3 extends over 17 amino acids. The germline V gene has CDR1 SGHTA and CDR2 FQGNSA. The V and J ends lost 2 bases and 3 bases respectively, with 17 bases between them. CDR3 nucleotide sequence: TGTGCCAGCAGCTTATTCCAGGGAACCAACTCCAATCAGCCCCAGCATTTT. Translating gives CASSLFQGTNSNQPQHF.

There are a few counts of this clonotype. V usage is TRBV12-3 or TRBV12-4 and J usage is TRBJ1-5; TRBD1 is a possible D gene (6 bases). This CDR3 has 16 residues. V was pared by 5 bases and J by 0 bases, with 14 bases between. CDR3 residues: CASSPTGGNSNQPQHF. The CDR3 DNA reads TGTGCCAGCAGTCCGACAGGTGGGAATAGCAATCAGCCCCAGCATTTT.

This clonotype was counted ten times or more. This chain links TRBV29-1 with TRBJ1-2; D unresolved. The germline V gene encodes CDR1 SQVTM and CDR2 ANQGSEA. This CDR3 region has 12 residues. V was shortened by 7 bases and J by 4 bases, with 13 bases between the two germline ends. The CDR3 DNA reads TGCAGCGCTGGCGAGGTGTCCTATGGCTACACCTTC. It translates to CSAGEVSYGYTF.

This clonotype was found many times. The rearrangement joins TRBV3-1 to TRBJ2-7; 8 bases align to TRBD1. The CDR3 spans 18 residues. V lost 1 base and J lost 3; bases outside the gene matches: 14. The germline V gene encodes CDR1 LGHDT and CDR2 YNNKEL (reference sequence). The CDR3 nucleotides are TGTGCCAGCAGCCAAGCGGAACCTGGAGGGACAGGAGTCTACGAGCAGTACTTC. Translated: CASSQAEPGGTGVYEQYF.

This clonotype showed up many times. The chain uses TRBV20-1 and TRBJ2-1; D may be TRBD1 or TRBD2 (5 bases each). Looked up from germline, CDR1 is DFQATT and CDR2 is SNEGSKA (reference sequence). The V end was cut by 1 base, the J end by 8 bases, with 15 bases between. The CDR3 contains 14 residues. The CDR3 bases are TGCAGTGCTAGAGGGGACCCCACTCCCGATGAGCAGTTCTTC. The encoded protein is CSARGDPTPDEQFF.

This clonotype appeared many times. The J gene is TRBJ2-3, the V gene TRBV7-2, with 16 nucleotides matching TRBD2. The CDR3 runs to 16 residues. CDR1 and CDR2 from the germline V gene are SGHTA and FQGNSA. Unmatched junction bases numbered 6, after V lost 7 bases and J lost 5 bases. Here the CDR3 DNA reads TGTGCCAGCAAGGGACTAGCGGGGGGGCAGAAAGATACGCAGTATTTT. It specifies CASKGLAGGQKDTQYF. The entire variable domain, with the rest obtained from reference TRBV7-2 and TRBJ2-3, is as follows: GAGVSQSPSNKVTEKGKDVELRCDPISGHTALYWYRQSLGQGLEFLIYFQGNSAPDKSGLPSDRFSAERTGGSVSTLTIQRTQQEDSAVYLCASKGLAGGQKDTQYFGPGTRLTVL.

A few counts support this clonotype. The chain employs TRBV29-1 and TRBJ2-1; D might be TRBD1 (5 bases). The V end was cut by 4 bases, the J end by 5 bases, with 9 bases between. Per the germline V gene, CDR1 is SQVTM and CDR2 is ANQGSEA. CDR3 length equals 12 residues. CDR3 residues: CSVGRANNEQFF. In DNA form, the CDR3 reads TGCAGCGTTGGCAGGGCCAACAATGAGCAGTTCTTC.

The chain joins TRBV7-9 to TRBJ2-3; D remains unclear. The CDR3 is made up of 14 amino acids. Per the germline V gene, CDR1 is SEHNR and CDR2 is FQNEAQ (reference sequence). V gave up 3 bases and J gave up 3 bases, with 10 bases separating them. CDR3 residues: CASSFKRSTDTQYF. CDR3 in DNA: TGTGCCAGCAGCTTTAAACGGAGTACAGATACGCAGTATTTT. Variable domain in full (rest from reference TRBV7-9 and TRBJ2-3): DTGVSQNPRHKITKRGQNVTFRCDPISEHNRLYWYRQTLGQGPEFLTYFQNEAQLEKSRLLSDRFSAERPKGSFSTLEIQRTEQGDSAMYLCASSFKRSTDTQYFGPGTRLTVL.

This clonotype was seen only a few times. This chain joins TRBV7-6 and TRBJ2-7; TRBD1 or TRBD2 may be the D gene (5 bases each). V was cut by 3 bases and J by 5 bases, with 14 bases left in between. This CDR3 is 14 amino acids long. The germline V gene encodes CDR1 SGHVS and CDR2 FNYEAQ. The CDR3 bases are TGTGCCAGCAGCTTTACCGGGACCGATGACGAGCAGTACTTC. As protein: CASSFTGTDDEQYF.

This clonotype showed up many times. As DNA, the CDR3 is TGCGCCAGCAGCTTGGGGAGTAGCGGGGTCTACAATGAGCAGTTCTTC. Protein product: CASSLGSSGVYNEQFF. The chain employs TRBV5-1 and TRBJ2-1, with 8 bases that match TRBD2. CDR1 is SGHRS and CDR2 is YFSETQ in the germline V gene. The length of the CDR3 is 16 residues. V was clipped by 0 bases and J by 3 bases; unmatched bases: 5.

This clonotype occurred many times. The chain recombines TRBV29-1 with TRBJ1-1, with TRBD1 as a possible D gene (5 bases). CDR1 and CDR2 (germline): SQVTM, ANQGSEA. V lost 6 bases and J lost 0, with 11 bases in between. The CDR3 consists of 13 residues. The CDR3 DNA is TGCAGCGTCTCTCAGGGCATGAACACTGAAGCTTTCTTT. Protein sequence: CSVSQGMNTEAFF.

This clonotype came up many times. The chain employs TRBV12-3 or TRBV12-4 and TRBJ1-1; D possibly corresponds to TRBD1 (5 bases). Trimming shortened V by 7 bases and J by 6 bases, and 9 bases separated the two germline ends. CDR3 length: 11 amino acids. The CDR3 is CASTRGAEAFF. CDR3 nucleotide sequence: TGTGCCAGCACTAGAGGGGCTGAAGCTTTCTTT.

The sample holds a few counts of this clonotype. V usage is TRBV12-3 or TRBV12-4 and J usage is TRBJ1-5; TRBD1 matches 8 bases. V dropped 5 bases and J dropped 9; count of bases not matched to a gene: 18. This CDR3 spans 17 amino acids. The CDR3 here is CASSRSGTGQTAGPQHF. The CDR3 DNA reads TGTGCCAGCAGTAGGTCGGGGACAGGACAAACCGCAGGGCCCCAGCATTTT.

The table lists this clonotype with a few counts. The chain recombines TRBV6-1 with TRBJ1-3; D not certain. From germline, CDR1 is MNHNS and CDR2 SASEGT. This CDR3 is built from 15 residues. V dropped 0 bases and J dropped 4 bases, with 10 bases sitting between them. The CDR3 is CASSEATGMGNTIYF. The DNA for the CDR3 is TGTGCCAGCAGTGAAGCAACCGGGATGGGAAACACCATATATTTT.

The chain couples TRBV21-1 to TRBJ2-5; TRBD2, the table's D call, lacks a check against the DNA. TRBV21-1 is assigned pseudogene status. The CDR3 is 16 amino acids. The CDR3 sequence: CASSTTSGGKGETQYF. The CDR3 region has the DNA TGTGCCAGCAGCACCACTAGCGGGGGCAAGGGGGAGACCCAGTACTTC.

The table lists this clonotype with many counts. The chain employs TRBV2 and TRBJ2-7, with 7 nucleotides matching TRBD1. The CDR3 sequence is 15 residues long. V was clipped by 5 bases and J by 3 bases; unmatched bases: 10. The germline CDR1 and CDR2 sequences are SNHLY and FYNNEI. The CDR3 bases are TGTGCCAGCAGTAGACCGGGACAGCCGGACTACGAGCAGTACTTC. Translating gives CASSRPGQPDYEQYF.

This clonotype was counted ten times or more. The chain combines TRBV25-1 with TRBJ1-3, with D unclear. Trimming shortened V by 1 base and J by 4 bases, and 5 bases separated the two germline ends. The length of the CDR3 is 13 residues. The germline V gene encodes CDR1 MGHDK and CDR2 SYGVNS. The CDR3 region is CASSEWQGNTIYF. CDR3 bases: TGTGCCAGCAGTGAATGGCAGGGAAACACCATATATTTT.

J is TRBJ2-7 and V is TRBV10-3, with TRBD2 matching over 14 bases. The CDR3 sequence is 18 residues long. CDR1 ENHRY and CDR2 SYGVKD come from the germline V gene. Unmatched junction bases numbered 10, after V lost 2 bases and J lost 4 bases. In DNA form, the CDR3 reads TGTGCCATCAGTGAGGGACTAGCGGGAGGAGGGTCTGGGTACGAGCAGTACTTC. Translating gives CAISEGLAGGGSGYEQYF.